This TCR beta chain was observed in a study of T cells after yellow fever vaccination. About the study: Some fractions had low cell numbers, and these were prepared with SMART-Seq v4 Ultra Low Input. Study-wide findings and caveats: The study found a weaker secondary response that peaked faster, day 5 versus 15. Repertoires sorted by FACS could include abundant clonotypes that are contaminants from the bulk population. At around 95% for CD4 and over 80% for CD8, most primary-vaccination clones showed up again after the booster.

The CDR3 has 12 residues. With 2 bases removed from V and 8 bases from J, the gap between germline ends came to 9 bases. TCRdb processed the 5' RACE reads anew with MiXCR; each CDR3 protein has one entry. The sample has some 350,000 distinct CDR3 sequences; about 4% are singletons. Notes on this clonotype: Its antigen remains unidentified.

Sequenced material: PBMCs, taken 5 days after the yellow fever booster vaccination. V usage is TRBV12-3 or TRBV12-4 and J usage is TRBJ1-1; D is undetermined. This TCR was sampled from a man aged 18 to 35 who received the YFV17D yellow fever vaccine. The DNA of the CDR3 is TGTGCCAGCAGTTTAATGGGTCTGGAAGCTTTCTTT. Encoded protein: CASSLMGLEAFF.